The rows below give T cell receptor beta chains drawn from one sample of a study of T-cell reconstitution after alpha-beta-depleted transplantation in children. One entry per CDR3 protein results from TCRdb running MiXCR on the PCR reads. The table lists around 530,000 distinct CDR3 sequences, approximately 30% of them singletons, with around 2.3% in the top ten. The sequencing here drew on PBMCs from the stem cell graft donor, taken from the stem cell graft. The receptors were gathered from a human donor who donated a stem cell graft to a child with aplastic anemia. CDR3s include the opening cysteine and the closing phenylalanine or tryptophan. The order of the fields is clone size, J gene, V gene, D gene, CDR3 protein, CDR3 DNA. D genes are given only for firm matches. Clone size is given for some rows only: seen once, a few or many times, or a class if the clone is expanded.

. | TRBJ1-4 | TRBV20-1 | . | CSARADGNEKLFF | TGCAGTGCTAGAGCGGACGGTAATGAAAAACTGTTTTTT
. | TRBJ2-5 | TRBV20-1 | . | CSATSVGMGSGETQYF | TGCAGTGCTACCTCGGTGGGGATGGGATCGGGAGAGACCCAGTACTTC
few | TRBJ2-3 | TRBV14 | TRBD1 | CASSPGTGFTDTQYF | TGTGCCAGCAGCCCTGGGACAGGTTTCACAGATACGCAGTATTTT
. | TRBJ2-5 | TRBV13 | . | CASSAGWGGTQYF | TGTGCCAGCAGCGCGGGATGGGGTGGGACCCAGTACTTC
. | TRBJ2-3 | TRBV7-2 | TRBD2 | CASSLVRRETDTQYF | TGTGCCAGCAGCTTAGTCAGGCGGGAGACAGATACGCAGTATTTT
once | TRBJ2-1 | TRBV7-9 | . | CASSLDLVGVEQFF | TGTGCCAGCAGCTTAGATCTCGTCGGAGTTGAGCAGTTCTTC
few | TRBJ2-5 | TRBV7-7 | . | CASSLTPLGETQYF | TGTGCCAGCAGCCTGACCCCTCTAGGAGAGACCCAGTACTTC
once | TRBJ1-1 | TRBV7-2 | TRBD1 | CATHRGPTEAFF | TGTGCCACCCACAGGGGGCCAACTGAAGCTTTCTTT
few | TRBJ2-1 | TRBV25-1 | . | CASTEGGRPYNNEQFF | TGTGCCAGCACCGAAGGGGGACGGCCATATAACAATGAGCAGTTCTTC
few | TRBJ1-2 | TRBV6-6 | TRBD1 | CASSYHRGDGYTF | TGTGCCAGCAGTTACCACAGGGGAGATGGCTACACCTTC
once | TRBJ2-2 | TRBV6-2/TRBV6-3 | TRBD2 | CASSYRTGGTGELFF | TGTGCCAGCAGTTACCGGACGGGGGGCACCGGGGAGCTGTTTTTT
few | TRBJ2-1 | TRBV15 | . | CATSRETYNEQFF | TGTGCCACCAGCAGAGAGACTTACAATGAGCAGTTCTTC
. | TRBJ2-3 | TRBV6-1 | . | CASREYSGPDTQYF | TGTGCCAGCCGGGAGTACTCAGGGCCAGATACGCAGTATTTT
once | TRBJ2-3 | TRBV7-3 | TRBD1 | CASSLTGTGVVDTQYF | TGTGCCAGCAGCCTTACCGGGACAGGGGTCGTCGATACGCAGTATTTT
. | TRBJ2-3 | TRBV6-2/TRBV6-3 | . | CASRGGLRDTQYF | TGTGCCAGCAGGGGGGGACTCAGAGATACGCAGTATTTT
many | TRBJ2-7 | TRBV29-1 | TRBD1 | CSVNRGTGGEQYF | TGCAGCGTTAATCGGGGGACAGGGGGGGAGCAGTACTTC
. | TRBJ2-2 | TRBV20-1 | . | CSASTANTGELFF | TGCAGTGCTAGTACAGCGAACACCGGGGAGCTGTTTTTT
few | TRBJ1-2 | TRBV27 | . | CASSSPAGSGYTF | TGTGCCAGCAGTTCCCCCGCAGGGTCCGGCTACACCTTC
few | TRBJ2-2 | TRBV27 | . | CASSLSRLGGITGELFF | TGTGCCAGCAGTTTATCGCGACTAGGGGGCATCACCGGGGAGCTGTTTTTT
few | TRBJ2-7 | TRBV20-1 | . | CSAPRTRYEQYF | TGCAGTGCTCCCCGGACCCGCTACGAGCAGTACTTC
. | TRBJ2-3 | TRBV4-1 | . | CASSPTAVSTDTQYF | TGCGCCAGCAGCCCCACGGCCGTTAGCACAGATACGCAGTATTTT
many | TRBJ2-7 | TRBV29-1 | . | CSVEYTYGSYEQYF | TGCAGCGTAGAATACACGTACGGCTCCTACGAGCAGTACTTC
. | TRBJ2-1 | TRBV7-3 | TRBD1 | CASSMGTGVGNEQFF | TGTGCCAGCAGCATGGGGACAGGGGTCGGTAATGAGCAGTTCTTC
. | TRBJ1-1 | TRBV6-5 | . | CASTGRNTEAFF | TGTGCCAGCACCGGAAGGAACACTGAAGCTTTCTTT
few | TRBJ2-5 | TRBV2 | . | CASSESGGGDQETQYF | TGTGCCAGCTCCGAATCAGGGGGAGGGGACCAAGAGACCCAGTACTTC
. | TRBJ2-1 | TRBV29-1 | . | CSVVLYNEQFF | TGCAGCGTTGTCCTATACAATGAGCAGTTCTTC
many | TRBJ2-1 | TRBV12-3/TRBV12-4 | . | CASSSTRRGVYNEQFF | TGTGCCAGCAGTTCCACCAGGCGGGGAGTTTACAATGAGCAGTTCTTC
few | TRBJ2-1 | TRBV29-1 | . | CSVDGSRGNEQFF | TGCAGCGTTGACGGGAGCCGAGGGAATGAGCAGTTCTTC
few | TRBJ2-3 | TRBV29-1 | TRBD2 | CSVEGVGTGTSGFTDTQYF | TGCAGCGTTGAAGGAGTTGGGACCGGGACTAGCGGTTTCACAGATACGCAGTATTTT
. | TRBJ1-6 | TRBV15 | TRBD1 | CATSRDRAGGPLHF | TGTGCCACCAGCAGAGATCGTGCAGGGGGACCCCTCCACTTT
few | TRBJ1-6 | TRBV27 | . | CASSPLVESSPLHF | TGTGCCAGCAGTCCCCTTGTTGAGAGTTCACCCCTCCACTTT
few | TRBJ1-4 | TRBV5-5 | TRBD1 | CASSAGTGLGEKLFF | TGTGCCAGCAGTGCCGGGACAGGGCTGGGTGAAAAACTGTTTTTT
. | TRBJ1-1 | TRBV7-8 | . | CASSFSWYDTEAFF | TGTGCCAGCAGCTTTAGTTGGTATGACACTGAAGCTTTCTTT
few | TRBJ2-2 | TRBV20-1 | . | CSARDESIIDTGELFF | TGCAGTGCTAGAGATGAAAGTATCATAGACACCGGGGAGCTGTTTTTT
. | TRBJ2-1 | TRBV5-1 | . | CASSLGTVDNEQFF | TGCGCCAGCAGCTTGGGGACAGTTGACAATGAGCAGTTCTTC
few | TRBJ2-7 | TRBV7-2 | TRBD2 | CASSPRSLAGVTREQYF | TGTGCCAGCAGCCCCCGCTCGCTAGCGGGAGTAACCCGCGAGCAGTACTTC
. | TRBJ2-3 | TRBV5-4 | . | CASSLSGAGTDTQYF | TGTGCCAGCAGCTTGTCGGGAGCTGGCACAGATACGCAGTATTTT
. | TRBJ2-1 | TRBV11-3 | . | CASSLGLRNVNEQFF | TGTGCCAGCAGCTTAGGTCTGCGGAATGTCAATGAGCAGTTCTTC
many | TRBJ2-1 | TRBV6-4 | TRBD2 | CASSEAGGSYNEQFF | TGTGCCAGCAGTGAAGCGGGAGGATCCTACAATGAGCAGTTCTTC